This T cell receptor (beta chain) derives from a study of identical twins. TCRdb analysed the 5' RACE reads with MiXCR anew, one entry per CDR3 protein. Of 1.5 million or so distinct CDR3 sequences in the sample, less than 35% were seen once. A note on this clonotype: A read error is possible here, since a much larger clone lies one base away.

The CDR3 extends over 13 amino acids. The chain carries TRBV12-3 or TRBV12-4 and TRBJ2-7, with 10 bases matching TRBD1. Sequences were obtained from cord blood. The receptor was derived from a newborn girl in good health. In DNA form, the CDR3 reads TGTGCCGGCAGTACGGACAGGGGGTTCGAGCAGTACTTC. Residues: CAGSTDRGFEQYF.